This T cell receptor beta chain was identified in a study of memory CD4+ T cells and cytomegalovirus serostatus. As for the study in general: Donors were healthy Belgian adults, some 10 CMV seropositive and 20 to 25 seronegative.

V shed 5 bases, J shed 3 bases, and the junction held 5 bases outside the gene matches. Germline V gene lookup returns CDR1 SNHLY and CDR2 FYNNEI. This CDR3 has 14 residues. The sort gate was single viable CD3+CD4+CD8-CD45RO+ cells for memory CD4+ T cells. In the source study's methods: After removing out-of-frame reads, 2.3 million or so distinct TCRbeta sequences remained. Clones were read by immunoSEQ multiplex PCR, and TCRdb kept only the in-frame ones, dropping some. D and trimming were read from the DNA, whereas the V and J calls and clone size are those reported in that table. Of 40,000 to 60,000 clones listed, more than 70% are singletons.

The V gene is TRBV2, the J gene TRBJ2-3, with 7 bases identical to TRBD1. The clonotype originates from an adult in good health and CMV-seronegative. The sample consisted of memory CD4+ T cells from blood. The CDR3 sequence: CASSRTGTTDTQYF. In DNA form, the CDR3 reads TGTGCCAGCAGTAGGACAGGTACTACAGATACGCAGTATTTT. The variable domain in full, with the rest retrieved from reference TRBV2 and TRBJ2-3, is EPEVTQTPSHQVTQMGQEVILRCVPISNHLYFYWYRQILGQKVEFLVSFYNNEISEKSEIFDDQFSVERPDGSNFTLKIRSTKLEDSAMYFCASSRTGTTDTQYFGPGTRLTVL.